The 21 T cell receptor beta chains below all came from one sample that was sequenced in a study of T cell changes during pregnancy in multiple sclerosis. Using immunoSEQ multiplex PCR, the repertoire was profiled, and TCRdb retains in-frame clones only, with some absent. Among 90,000 or so clones listed, 92% were seen once. The sequencing here drew on peripheral blood, taken in the first trimester of pregnancy. These receptors all come from a female donor with multiple sclerosis, enrolled in a pregnancy study.

V and J are TRBV4-1 and TRBJ2-5; 8 positions match TRBD2. V lost 0 bases, J lost 0 bases, and 9 bases stayed unmatched. Germline-derived CDR1 and CDR2 are MGHRA and YSYEKL. CDR3 size: 18 residues. CDR3 sequence reads: CASSQDLVSGSYQETQYF. The CDR3 coding sequence is TGCGCCAGCAGCCAAGATCTCGTCAGCGGGAGTTACCAAGAGACCCAGTACTTC.

This rearrangement joins TRBV4-1 to TRBJ2-1; 10 bases fit TRBD2. Per the germline V gene, CDR1 is MGHRA and CDR2 is YSYEKL. This CDR3 spans 15 amino acids. V dropped 6 bases and J dropped 6; count of bases not matched to a gene: 8. The CDR3 DNA sequence: TGCGCCAGCAGTCAATTTGGACTAGCGGTCAATGAGCAGTTCTTC. It is translated as CASSQFGLAVNEQFF.

CDR3 sequence: CASRSGDTQYF. The DNA of the CDR3 is TGTGCCAGCAGGAGCGGGGATACGCAGTATTTT. V and J are TRBV9 and TRBJ2-3, with D perhaps matching TRBD2 (6 bases). Germline V gene lookup returns CDR1 SGDLS and CDR2 YYNGEE. The CDR3 spans 11 residues. Trimming took 5 bases from V and 6 from J, leaving 7 bases between them.

This clone was seen a few times. The V call is TRBV30, the J call TRBJ1-1; 7 bases match TRBD1. In germline, CDR1 is GTSNPN, CDR2 SVGIG (reference sequence). V lost 2 bases to trimming and J lost 14 bases; unmatched junction nucleotides: 2. This CDR3 region has 9 residues. CDR3 protein: CAWSPRGFF. DNA for the CDR3: TGTGCCTGGAGTCCCAGGGGGTTCTTT.

The gene calls are TRBV30 and TRBJ2-7; TRBD1 matches 9 bases. The CDR3 runs 13 residues. Germline CDR1 is GTSNPN and CDR2 is SVGIG (reference sequence). The V and J ends lost 3 bases and 2 bases, in that order; junction bases with no gene match: 2. The CDR3 DNA reads TGTGCCTGGAGCAGACAGGGGGCCTACGAGCAGTACTTC. Translating it yields CAWSRQGAYEQYF.

This sequence joins TRBV27 and TRBJ1-1, with D uncertain. CDR1 is MNHEY, CDR2 SMNVEV, per germline (reference sequence). The CDR3 extends over 14 amino acids. V was shortened by 2 bases and J by 4 bases, with 11 bases between the two germline ends. The CDR3 here is CASSLKGARTEAFF. CDR3 sequence (DNA): TGTGCCAGCAGTTTAAAGGGAGCTCGCACTGAAGCTTTCTTT.

The CDR3 is CASTRQGTGNQPQHF. DNA for the CDR3: TGTGCCAGCACTCGACAGGGGACGGGCAATCAGCCCCAGCATTTT. V gene TRBV2 combines with J gene TRBJ1-5, with 8 positions matching TRBD1. J lost 2 bases, V lost 7 bases, and 7 bases had no gene match. CDR1 is SNHLY, CDR2 FYNNEI, per germline. The CDR3 sequence is 15 residues long.

The rearrangement links TRBV19 to TRBJ2-7; 11 positions agree with TRBD2. This CDR3 comprises 15 residues. Germline V gene lookup returns CDR1 LNHDA and CDR2 SQIVND (reference sequence). V dropped 5 bases and J dropped 6; count of bases not matched to a gene: 9. CDR3 in DNA: TGTGCCAGTAGTCCTGGGACTAGCGGCCTCCTCGAGCAGTACTTC. It translates to CASSPGTSGLLEQYF.

This chain connects TRBV19 to TRBJ1-1; 9 nucleotides match TRBD1. This CDR3 has 12 residues. Trimming removed 10 bases from V and 4 bases from J; junction bases left unmatched: 4. Germline V lookup: CDR1 LNHDA, CDR2 SQIVND (reference sequence). The CDR3 DNA reads TGTGCCACCCGACAGGGGGGCACTGAAGCTTTCTTT. It encodes CATRQGGTEAFF.

The rearrangement joins TRBV19 to TRBJ2-3; D unclear. V lost 3 bases to trimming and J lost 1 base, with 5 bases between them. There are 13 residues in the CDR3. Germline CDR1 is LNHDA and CDR2 is SQIVND (reference sequence). CDR3 sequence (DNA): TGTGCCAGTAGTATTGGAGGCACAGATACGCAGTATTTT. Amino acid sequence: CASSIGGTDTQYF.

In DNA form, the CDR3 reads TGCGCCAGCAGCCCTTCACTCTCTGGAAACACCATATATTTT. This encodes CASSPSLSGNTIYF. The chain carries TRBV5-1 and TRBJ1-3; D is undetermined. The CDR3 is 14 amino acids. The germline V gene encodes CDR1 SGHRS and CDR2 YFSETQ. Trimming shortened V by 4 bases and J by 0 bases, and 8 bases separated the two germline ends.

V is TRBV2 and J is TRBJ2-3; 9 bases are a match to TRBD2. The V gene's germline CDR1 is SNHLY and CDR2 FYNNEI. Trimming removed 3 bases from V and 0 bases from J; junction bases left unmatched: 4. The CDR3 consists of 16 residues. CDR3 loop: CASSEGTSPSTDTQYF. The CDR3 nucleotides are TGTGCCAGCAGTGAGGGGACTAGCCCTAGCACAGATACGCAGTATTTT.

The rearrangement uses TRBV4-1 and TRBJ1-1; tentative D call: TRBD1 (6 bases). Deletions cut 3 bases from V and 0 bases from J, with 8 bases between. Germline CDR1 MGHRA, CDR2 YSYEKL. This CDR3 has 14 residues. The CDR3 DNA reads TGCGCCAGCAGCCACCGACAGGTGAACACTGAAGCTTTCTTT. This sequence encodes CASSHRQVNTEAFF.

The chain recombines TRBV2 with TRBJ2-1; D possibly corresponds to TRBD2 (6 bases). The CDR3 length is 12 residues. CDR1 is SNHLY and CDR2 is FYNNEI in the germline V gene. Deletions cut 6 bases from V and 10 bases from J, with 13 bases between. In nucleotides, the CDR3 is TGTGCCAGCAGCACCCCCGGACTAGAGCAGTTCTTC. Protein sequence: CASSTPGLEQFF.

CDR3 sequence reads: CASSQVLVKQFF. As DNA, the CDR3 is TGCGCCAGCAGCCAAGTTCTAGTCAAGCAGTTCTTC. The V gene is TRBV4-1, the J gene TRBJ2-1; D remains ambiguous. This CDR3 is 12 amino acids long. V lost 1 base to trimming and J lost 11 bases, with 9 bases between them. Germline-derived CDR1 and CDR2 are MGHRA and YSYEKL.

The V call is TRBV7-8, the J call TRBJ2-6; D might be TRBD1 (6 bases). With 8 bases removed from V and 4 bases from J, the gap between germline ends came to 15 bases. This CDR3 has 15 amino acids. The germline V gene has CDR1 SGHVS and CDR2 FQNEAQ. CDR3 DNA: TGTGCCAGCTTTATTTCAGGGGCCGGGGCCAACGTCCTGACTTTC. It codes for CASFISGAGANVLTF.

The genes are TRBV29-1 and TRBJ2-3, with 9 bases matching TRBD2. CDR3 length: 13 residues. The trim removed 8 bases at V and 2 bases at J, leaving 5 bases unmatched. Germline lookup yields CDR1 SQVTM and CDR2 ANQGSEA. CDR3 sequence (DNA): TGCAGCTCTCGGACTAGCGTCACAGATACGCAGTATTTT. It is translated as CSSRTSVTDTQYF.

The J gene is TRBJ2-4, the V gene TRBV7-2, with 15 nucleotides matching TRBD2. Germline lookup yields CDR1 SGHTA and CDR2 FQGNSA. This CDR3 contains 19 residues. V lost 4 bases to trimming and J lost 5 bases; unmatched junction nucleotides: 12. The CDR3, as DNA: TGTGCCAGCAGCTGGAGGACTAGCGGGAGGGCCGGGTTACAAAACATTCAGTACTTC. It yields the protein CASSWRTSGRAGLQNIQYF.

This chain joins TRBV19 and TRBJ2-7, with 12 nucleotides matching TRBD1. Trimming cost V 5 bases and J 4 bases; bases outside gene matches: 6. Germline V lookup: CDR1 LNHDA, CDR2 SQIVND (reference sequence). This CDR3 has 15 amino acids. The CDR3 here is CASSPGQGARYEQYF. The CDR3, as DNA: TGTGCCAGTAGTCCGGGACAGGGGGCGCGGTACGAGCAGTACTTC.

The table lists this clone with a count of one. V usage is TRBV7-9 and J usage is TRBJ2-5; D perhaps matches TRBD2 (6 bases). CDR1 is SEHNR, CDR2 FQNEAQ, per germline (reference sequence). This CDR3 is 13 amino acids long. The V gene lost 4 bases and the J gene lost 4 bases, with 10 bases spanning the gap. CDR3 coding DNA: TGTGCCAGCAGCTCGACTAGTGCAGAGACCCAGTACTTC. Protein product: CASSSTSAETQYF.

This chain joins TRBV19 and TRBJ2-2; TRBD1 matches at 8 bases. CDR1 and CDR2 from the germline V gene are LNHDA and SQIVND (reference sequence). V shed 6 bases and J 2 bases; nucleotides not matched to a gene: 14. This CDR3 spans 18 amino acids. The CDR3 loop reads CASRTSRGQESNTGELFF. The DNA for the CDR3 is TGTGCCAGTAGAACCTCAAGGGGACAGGAGAGTAACACCGGGGAGCTGTTTTTT.